This is a list of T cell receptor beta chains from one sample in a study of T cell changes during pregnancy in multiple sclerosis. The protocol was immunoSEQ multiplex PCR, while the TCRdb copy is restricted to in-frame clones and leaves out a portion. The repertoire holds 64,000 or so clones, with over 80% as singletons. Sequenced here: peripheral blood, sampled in the first trimester of pregnancy. These receptors were obtained from a female donor with multiple sclerosis, enrolled in a pregnancy study. Each CDR3 is given with its conserved first and last residue. The D gene is left open where the match is weak. The size entry is marked missing in some rows and otherwise reads once, few, many or a size class.

TRBJ1-4	TRBV10-1	TRBD1	NA	TGCGCCAGCAGTGAGGGACAGGCCCCTGAAAAACTGTTTTTT	CASSEGQAPEKLFF
TRBJ2-7	TRBV7-9	TRBD2	NA	TGTGCCAGCAGCTTACTAGCGGGAGTCTCCCACGAGCAGTACTTC	CASSLLAGVSHEQYF
TRBJ2-1	TRBV4-2	TRBD2	NA	TGTGCCAGCAGCCATCTAGGACTAGCGAAAAATGAGCAGTTCTTC	CASSHLGLAKNEQFF
TRBJ1-1	TRBV30	TRBD1	NA	TGTGCCTGGACCGACAGGGCTTACATGAACACTGAAGCTTTCTTT	CAWTDRAYMNTEAFF
TRBJ2-1	TRBV28	NA	NA	TGTGCCAGCAGTTTGATACCGGCCAGGGTGAATGAGCAGTTCTTC	CASSLIPARVNEQFF
TRBJ2-2	TRBV11-3	NA	NA	TGTGCCAGCAGCTTATACGAGGAGACCGGGGAGCTGTTTTTT	CASSLYEETGELFF
TRBJ2-1	TRBV4-1	NA	NA	TGCGCCAGCAGCCAAGGAAACCTAGCGTTGGGTGAGCAGTTCTTC	CASSQGNLALGEQFF
TRBJ2-1	TRBV19	TRBD1	once	TGTGCCAGTAGCGGGCCGGGACAGGGTAGCAATGAGCAGTTCTTC	CASSGPGQGSNEQFF
TRBJ2-1	TRBV28	TRBD2	NA	TGTGCCAGCAGACGCCGAACCGATGGACTAGCGGGATCCTACAATGAGCAGTTCTTC	CASRRRTDGLAGSYNEQFF
TRBJ2-3	TRBV5-6	TRBD2	once	TGTGCCAGCAGCTTGGTCCTAGCGGGAGTAAGGACTAGCACAGATACGCAGTATTTT	CASSLVLAGVRTSTDTQYF
TRBJ2-1	TRBV18	TRBD2	NA	TGTGCCAGCTCACCGAGACTAGCGGGGCACAATGAGCAGTTCTTC	CASSPRLAGHNEQFF
TRBJ1-2	TRBV4-3	NA	NA	TGCGCCAGCAGCCAAGATAAATCAGGCAGGGCCTATGGCTACACCTTC	CASSQDKSGRAYGYTF
TRBJ2-3	TRBV7-2	NA	NA	TGTGCCAGCAGCCGCCGATCCGGAGCTAGCACAGATACGCAGTATTTT	CASSRRSGASTDTQYF
TRBJ1-1	TRBV10-3	TRBD1	few	TGTGCCATCAGTGGCGGACAGGGGCTCCTAGGAACTGAAGCTTTCTTT	CAISGGQGLLGTEAFF
TRBJ2-5	TRBV11-2	TRBD2	once	TGTGCCAGCAGCTTAGAGCCAGCGGGAGGCCAAACCCAGTACTTC	CASSLEPAGGQTQYF
TRBJ2-5	TRBV7-9	TRBD2	NA	TGTGCCAGCAGCGCTAATATAGGACTAGCGGGAAGGAGGGGGGAGACCCAGTACTTC	CASSANIGLAGRRGETQYF